The next 8 T cell receptor beta chains were all read from a single sample in a study of blood T cell repertoires in COVID-19. Produced via immunoSEQ multiplex PCR; TCRdb's table is partial and in-frame only. There are some 530,000 clones in the sample; 70% to 90% occur only once, and approximately 8% lies in the top ten. Material: PBMCs or T cells enriched from blood (not recorded which). The receptors come from an older woman who had recovered from COVID-19.

Only one count was recorded for this clone. The chain is built from TRBV14 and TRBJ2-7, with D possibly matching TRBD2 (6 bases). The CDR3 loop spans 15 amino acids. Trimming cost V 0 bases and J 2 bases, with 11 bases left between them. Germline CDR1 is SGHDN and CDR2 is FVKESK. Here the CDR3 reads CASSQDWGLPYEQYF. In DNA, the CDR3 is TGTGCCAGCAGCCAAGATTGGGGACTCCCCTACGAGCAGTACTTC.

The chain is built from TRBV5-6 and TRBJ1-2; 8 bases are a match to TRBD1. The CDR3 is 15 residues long. V was clipped by 4 bases and J by 1 base; unmatched bases: 6. The germline CDR1 and CDR2 sequences are SGHDT and YYEEEE. CDR3 residues: CASSPWDRSNYGYTF. CDR3 in DNA: TGTGCCAGCAGCCCCTGGGACAGGAGTAACTATGGCTACACCTTC.

CDR3 sequence reads: CASSVVSGLGDTQYF. As DNA, the CDR3 is TGTGCCAGCAGCGTAGTGAGCGGGCTTGGAGATACGCAGTATTTT. The chain couples TRBV9 to TRBJ2-3; possibly TRBD2 for D (6 bases). The length of the CDR3 is 15 residues. The germline V gene has CDR1 SGDLS and CDR2 YYNGEE. The V gene lost 0 bases and the J gene lost 5 bases, with 13 bases spanning the gap.

V gene TRBV7-8 combines with J gene TRBJ1-2, with D perhaps TRBD1 (5 bases). The ends were cut back, 5 bases at V and 1 base at J, with 11 bases in the middle. The CDR3 spans 14 residues. Germline V gene sequence: CDR1 SGHVS, CDR2 FQNEAQ. The CDR3 nucleotides are TGTGCCAGCAGCGCGGGACGGTTTAACTATGGCTACACCTTC. It codes for CASSAGRFNYGYTF. The variable domain in full, completed from reference TRBV7-8 and TRBJ1-2, reads GAGVSQSPRYKVAKRGQDVALRCDPISGHVSLFWYQQALGQGPEFLTYFQNEAQLDKSGLPSDRFFAERPEGSVSTLKIQRTQQEDSAVYLCASSAGRFNYGYTFGSGTRLTVV.

This chain joins TRBV4-1 and TRBJ1-6; 8 bases map to TRBD1. V lost 3 bases, J lost 8 bases, and 9 bases stayed unmatched. Germline CDR1 is MGHRA and CDR2 is YSYEKL. This CDR3 is 16 amino acids long. The CDR3 loop reads CASSHLGQGQDSPLHF. The CDR3, as DNA: TGCGCCAGCAGCCACCTCGGACAGGGACAGGATTCACCCCTCCACTTT.

V and J are TRBV4-1 and TRBJ2-1; weak D call: TRBD2 (5 bases). In germline, CDR1 is MGHRA, CDR2 YSYEKL. V was trimmed by 7 bases and J by 2 bases, leaving 9 bases between them. The CDR3 has 13 amino acids. CDR3 amino acids: CASTGGPYNEQFF. The CDR3 DNA reads as TGCGCCAGCACCGGCGGGCCCTACAATGAGCAGTTCTTC.

This chain links TRBV4-1 with TRBJ1-1, with TRBD1 as a possible D gene (6 bases). There are 15 residues in the CDR3. Germline assignment: CDR1 MGHRA and CDR2 YSYEKL. V shed 3 bases and J shed 0 bases, with 11 bases lying between them. CDR3 protein: CASSHQTGLNTEAFF. CDR3 bases: TGCGCCAGCAGCCACCAGACAGGACTGAACACTGAAGCTTTCTTT.

V and J are TRBV14 and TRBJ1-3, with D uncertain. V lost 4 bases to trimming and J lost 4 bases, with 5 bases between them. Germline loops: CDR1 SGHDN, CDR2 FVKESK. The CDR3 consists of 12 residues. CDR3 region: CASSLLGNTIYF. In DNA, the CDR3 is TGTGCCAGCAGCCTCCTCGGAAACACCATATATTTT.